Each of the 11 T cell receptor beta chains below was sequenced from the same sample in a study of T cell responses to AZD1222 COVID-19 vaccine. Repertoires were generated with immunoSEQ multiplex PCR, while TCRdb's copy carries only in-frame clones and drops some. This table holds about 130,000 clones, 89% found once. Specimen: peripheral blood, collected on day 0 of AZD1222 vaccination. The receptor set was obtained from an adult in good health.

CDR3 nucleotides: TGTGCCAGCAGTAAAAGGACAGCCGGGGCCAACGTCCTGACTTTC. This translates into CASSKRTAGANVLTF. This chain links TRBV6-5 with TRBJ2-6, with D possibly matching TRBD1 (6 bases). Germline V lookup: CDR1 MNHEY, CDR2 SVGAGI. V lost 5 bases and J 4 bases, leaving 12 bases between the germline ends. This CDR3 has 15 amino acids.

This clone was observed once. This rearrangement joins TRBV7-9 to TRBJ2-3; D not resolved. V was clipped by 4 bases and J by 1 base, with 15 bases between them. Germline CDR1 reads SEHNR; CDR2 reads FQNEAQ (reference sequence). The CDR3 covers 16 residues. DNA of the CDR3: TGTGCCAGCAGCTCGAGCTTGTTAAGCGGCACAGATACGCAGTATTTT. This translates into CASSSSLLSGTDTQYF.

As DNA, the CDR3 is TGTGCCAGCAGCGTACAGGGGGCGTTAAACACTGAAGCTTTCTTT. Amino acids: CASSVQGALNTEAFF. The chain is built from TRBV9 and TRBJ1-1; 8 nucleotides line up with TRBD1. This CDR3 has 15 residues. Losses at the gene ends were 1 base for V and 2 bases for J; bases not matched to a gene: 4. The V gene's germline CDR1 is SGDLS and CDR2 YYNGEE.

The V and J genes are TRBV7-5 and TRBJ1-3. TRBV7-5 is assigned pseudogene status. The CDR3 totals 17 residues. The CDR3 nucleotides are TGTGCCAGAAGCTTTTGGGGATTAAGGGACTTAAGAAACACCATATATTTT. Its protein is CARSFWGLRDLRNTIYF.

The chain links TRBV15 to TRBJ2-3; D perhaps matches TRBD2 (5 bases). CDR1 LNHNV and CDR2 YYDKDF come from the germline V gene (reference sequence). The CDR3 has 16 amino acids. Trimming shortened V by 0 bases and J by 1 base, and 11 bases separated the two germline ends. CDR3 sequence: CATSRDRDGRTDTQYF. The CDR3 coding sequence is TGTGCCACCAGCAGAGATCGGGATGGTCGCACAGATACGCAGTATTTT. Looking up the rest from reference TRBV15 and TRBJ2-3 gives the full variable domain: DAMVIQNPRYQVTQFGKPVTLSCSQTLNHNVMYWYQQKSSQAPKLLFHYYDKDFNNEADTPDNFQSRRPNTSFCFLDIRSPGLGDTAMYLCATSRDRDGRTDTQYFGPGTRLTVL.

This clone was found a few times. The chain has TRBV19 and TRBJ2-2; D perhaps matches TRBD1 (8 bases). Per germline, CDR1 LNHDA and CDR2 SQIVND (reference sequence). Deletions cut 6 bases from V and 6 bases from J, with 17 bases between. CDR3 size: 15 residues. The CDR3 nucleotides read TGTGCCAGTAGGAGGGGGGGACAGGTACCCGGGGAGCTGTTTTTT. Its translation: CASRRGGQVPGELFF.

The chain uses TRBV6-5 and TRBJ1-1; 9 bases line up with TRBD1. This CDR3 region has 14 residues. Per the germline V gene, CDR1 is MNHEY and CDR2 is SVGAGI. The junction had 5 bases not matched to a gene; V was cut back by 6 bases and J by 3 bases. This chain's CDR3 is CASRVRQGDTEAFF. The CDR3 nucleotides are TGTGCCAGCAGAGTGAGACAGGGGGACACTGAAGCTTTCTTT.

This chain joins TRBV6-5 and TRBJ1-1; 7 bases fit TRBD1. The CDR3 covers 13 residues. The ends lost 6 bases at V and 0 bases at J; junction bases unmatched: 1. Germline V gene lookup returns CDR1 MNHEY and CDR2 SVGAGI. CDR3 residues: CASRGQLNTEAFF. CDR3 DNA: TGTGCCAGCAGGGGACAGCTGAACACTGAAGCTTTCTTT.

V usage is TRBV9 and J usage is TRBJ1-1, with 7 bases matching TRBD1. After removal of 1 base from V and 5 bases from J, the junction contained 2 bases not matched to a gene. This CDR3 has 13 residues. CDR1 is SGDLS, CDR2 YYNGEE, per germline. In nucleotides, the CDR3 is TGTGCCAGCAGCGTACAGGGGGAGACTGAAGCTTTCTTT. Amino acids: CASSVQGETEAFF.

This rearrangement joins TRBV19 to TRBJ2-7; D gene unclear. Deletions cut 3 bases from V and 3 bases from J, with 21 bases between. This CDR3 is built from 17 residues. Germline loops: CDR1 LNHDA, CDR2 SQIVND (reference sequence). CDR3 sequence reads: CASSIISSGSRIYEQYF. The CDR3 DNA reads TGTGCCAGTAGTATTATAAGTTCGGGCTCCCGAATCTACGAGCAGTACTTC.

J is TRBJ2-3 and V is TRBV9, with D hard to call. This CDR3 has 13 amino acids. The germline V gene has CDR1 SGDLS and CDR2 YYNGEE. V was cut by 0 bases and J by 5 bases, with 7 bases left in between. In DNA form, the CDR3 reads TGTGCCAGCAGCGTAGTTGGGGAAGATACGCAGTATTTT. This gives the protein CASSVVGEDTQYF.